These 29 T cell receptor beta chains came from one sample sequenced in a study of cytomegalovirus exposure and HLA in healthy donors. Vbeta (60) and Jbeta (13) primers were used in the PCR. The table came from immunoSEQ multiplex PCR; TCRdb's copy has only in-frame clones and leaves some out. The sample has 120,000 or so clones; about two thirds are singletons. Sequenced: PBMCs. Receptors originate from a woman between 40 and 55 years old in good health and CMV-seropositive.

The chain carries TRBV5-1 and TRBJ2-3, with 10 nucleotides matching TRBD1. The CDR3 covers 15 residues. Trimming cost V 4 bases and J 1 base; bases outside gene matches: 3. The germline V gene has CDR1 SGHRS and CDR2 YFSETQ. The CDR3 sequence: CASSSGQGGTDTQYF. The CDR3 DNA sequence: TGCGCCAGCAGCAGCGGACAGGGGGGCACAGATACGCAGTATTTT.

The J gene is TRBJ2-2, the V gene TRBV6-5; tentatively, D is TRBD1 (6 bases). The length of the CDR3 is 14 residues. Germline CDR1 and CDR2: MNHEY and SVGAGI. Trimming removed 6 bases from V and 9 bases from J, with 17 bases in between. CDR3 protein: CASSSHRERRELFF. DNA for the CDR3: TGTGCCAGCAGCTCACACAGGGAAAGGAGGGAGCTGTTTTTT.

A single count supports this clone. The V and J genes are TRBV27 and TRBJ2-7; D is unresolved. In germline, CDR1 is MNHEY, CDR2 SMNVEV (reference sequence). The CDR3 is 14 amino acids. Trimming cost V 8 bases and J 5 bases, with 19 bases left between them. The CDR3 bases are TGTGCCAGCGCCCGGCGGAACACGAGAGACGAGCAGTACTTC. Its translation is CASARRNTRDEQYF.

V gene TRBV6-6 combines with J gene TRBJ2-2; D gene uncertain. This CDR3 contains 14 residues. CDR1 and CDR2 from the germline V gene are MNHNY and SVGAGI (reference sequence). Trimming stripped 7 bases from V and 4 bases from J, with 13 bases between. The CDR3 sequence is CASTRPTTTGELFF. Here the CDR3 DNA reads TGTGCCAGCACCAGGCCGACAACCACCGGGGAGCTGTTTTTT.

This clone was observed a few times. This chain links TRBV4-1 with TRBJ1-5; 7 nucleotides line up with TRBD1. CDR1 is MGHRA, CDR2 YSYEKL, per germline. V was pared by 4 bases and J by 6 bases, with 18 bases of the junction left unmatched. This CDR3 contains 18 residues. CDR3 protein: CASSRDLTGLSVGQPQHF. The DNA for the CDR3 is TGCGCCAGCAGCCGAGATCTGACAGGGTTGAGTGTTGGTCAGCCCCAGCATTTT.

This clone was found a few times. The rearrangement links TRBV2 to TRBJ2-3; a weak D match, TRBD1 (6 bases). Germline V gene data show CDR1 as SNHLY and CDR2 as FYNNEI. CDR3 size: 12 residues. With 5 bases removed from V and 11 bases from J, the gap between germline ends came to 14 bases. The CDR3 loop is CASSLDRRLQYF. The DNA of the CDR3 is TGTGCCAGCAGTCTAGACAGGCGGTTGCAGTATTTT.

The chain joins TRBV27 to TRBJ1-2, with D possibly matching TRBD1 (6 bases). Germline CDR1 is MNHEY and CDR2 is SMNVEV (reference sequence). V lost 7 bases, J lost 0 bases, and 15 bases lay in between. The CDR3 covers 15 residues. DNA for the CDR3: TGTGCCAGCACCCAAAAACAGGGCCCTAACTATGGCTACACCTTC. Translated, it gives CASTQKQGPNYGYTF.

This clone was picked up a small number of times. V is TRBV14 and J is TRBJ2-2; D might be TRBD2 (5 bases). Deletions cut 0 bases from V and 4 bases from J, with 12 bases between. The CDR3 contains 16 residues. The germline gives CDR1 SGHDN, CDR2 FVKESK. The CDR3 DNA follows: TGTGCCAGCAGCCAAGATACCGGGGTTAGCACCGGGGAGCTGTTTTTT. Encoded protein: CASSQDTGVSTGELFF.

The chain couples TRBV5-1 to TRBJ1-2; 10 positions match TRBD1. This CDR3 has 13 amino acids. The germline V gene encodes CDR1 SGHRS and CDR2 YFSETQ. V lost 3 bases to trimming and J lost 7 bases; unmatched junction nucleotides: 3. The CDR3 reads CASSWDRGLGYTF. CDR3 DNA: TGCGCCAGCAGCTGGGACAGGGGCCTTGGCTACACCTTC.

The chain carries TRBV25-1 and TRBJ1-2, with 7 bases that match TRBD1. The V gene's germline CDR1 is MGHDK and CDR2 SYGVNS. The CDR3 totals 15 residues. With V trimmed by 5 bases and J by 0 bases, 6 bases remained unmatched. The CDR3 sequence: CASSSNRGANYGYTF. As DNA, the CDR3 is TGTGCCAGCAGTAGCAACAGGGGAGCTAACTATGGCTACACCTTC.

This clone was seen once. This chain uses TRBV11-2 with TRBJ2-3; TRBD1 is a possible D gene (6 bases). Germline loops: CDR1 SGHAT, CDR2 FQNNGV. Between the trimmed V and J ends, which lost 3 bases and 4 bases, there was a span of 8 bases. The CDR3 has 13 residues. In DNA form, the CDR3 reads TGTGCCAGCAGCTTGGACAGACCAGATACGCAGTATTTT. It is translated as CASSLDRPDTQYF.

V gene TRBV2 combines with J gene TRBJ1-2; D remains unclear. The ends were cut back, 3 bases at V and 4 bases at J, with 9 bases in the middle. Looked up from germline, CDR1 is SNHLY and CDR2 is FYNNEI. There are 13 residues in the CDR3. The CDR3 loop is CASSEVQSYGYTF. In DNA form, the CDR3 reads TGTGCCAGCAGTGAGGTACAGAGCTATGGCTACACCTTC.

The chain combines TRBV9 with TRBJ2-7; 7 bases map to TRBD2. Per the germline V gene, CDR1 is SGDLS and CDR2 is YYNGEE. Losses at the gene ends were 0 bases for V and 4 bases for J; bases not matched to a gene: 7. The CDR3 runs 15 residues. The CDR3 sequence is CASSVGMGGDYEQYF. The CDR3 region has the DNA TGTGCCAGCAGCGTAGGTATGGGGGGGGATTACGAGCAGTACTTC.

This clone was seen a handful of times. The J gene is TRBJ1-5, the V gene TRBV6-5, with D perhaps matching TRBD1 (6 bases). V was cut by 6 bases and J by 1 base, with 10 bases left in between. Per the germline V gene, CDR1 is MNHEY and CDR2 is SVGAGI. The CDR3 totals 14 residues. The CDR3 sequence is CASSRTVSNQPQHF. CDR3 in DNA: TGTGCCAGCAGCCGGACAGTGAGCAATCAGCCCCAGCATTTT.

The rearrangement joins TRBV6-1 to TRBJ1-4, with D hard to call. V gave up 6 bases and J gave up 2 bases, with 10 bases separating them. Germline V gene lookup returns CDR1 MNHNS and CDR2 SASEGT. The CDR3 length is 14 residues. The CDR3 reads CASRSGPTNEKLFF. In nucleotides, the CDR3 is TGTGCCAGCAGGTCTGGCCCGACTAATGAAAAACTGTTTTTT.

This clone was counted between two and nine times. V is TRBV6-5 and J is TRBJ1-2; no reliable D call. Deletions cut 6 bases from V and 6 bases from J, with 11 bases between. The CDR3 extends over 12 amino acids. CDR1 and CDR2 (germline): MNHEY, SVGAGI. CDR3 loop: CASSPRGDGYTF. The DNA for the CDR3 is TGTGCCAGCAGCCCCCGCGGTGATGGCTACACCTTC.

CDR3: CASSYSFGGYYGYTF. The CDR3, as DNA: TGTGCCAGCAGTTACTCGTTCGGAGGGTACTATGGCTACACCTTC. J is TRBJ1-2 and V is TRBV6-5; D is undetermined. The ends were cut back, 0 bases at V and 3 bases at J, with 11 bases in the middle. The CDR3 has 15 residues. Germline CDR1 and CDR2: MNHEY and SVGAGI.

The J gene is TRBJ2-1, the V gene TRBV9, with 12 positions matching TRBD1. V was clipped by 1 base and J by 10 bases; unmatched bases: 9. CDR3 size: 16 residues. Germline-derived CDR1 and CDR2 are SGDLS and YYNGEE. The CDR3 DNA reads TGTGCCAGCAGCGTATGGCAGGGACAGGGGGCGAGGGAGCAGTTCTTC. Protein sequence: CASSVWQGQGAREQFF.

In this sample, this clone turned up a few times. This chain connects TRBV5-1 to TRBJ2-5, with 9 bases identical to TRBD2. The J segment lost 3 bases and the V segment lost 0 bases, leaving 0 bases of the junction unmatched. CDR3 length: 14 amino acids. Per germline, CDR1 SGHRS and CDR2 YFSETQ. CDR3 nucleotides: TGCGCCAGCAGCTTGGGGACTAGCGAAGAGACCCAGTACTTC. Its protein is CASSLGTSEETQYF.

The chain employs TRBV7-2 and TRBJ1-5; tentative D call: TRBD1 (6 bases). V gave up 5 bases and J gave up 4 bases, with 15 bases separating them. Looked up from germline, CDR1 is SGHTA and CDR2 is FQGNSA. The length of the CDR3 is 15 residues. The DNA of the CDR3 is TGTGCCAGCAGCGCTATGACAGGAAGGAATCAGCCCCAGCATTTT. The encoded protein is CASSAMTGRNQPQHF.

This chain joins TRBV6-4 and TRBJ1-2; D is possibly TRBD1 (5 bases). Germline values: CDR1 MRHNA, CDR2 SNTAGT. The CDR3 contains 14 residues. Trimming shortened V by 0 bases and J by 5 bases, and 10 bases separated the two germline ends. The CDR3 is CASSDSTGPYGYTF. The CDR3 coding sequence is TGTGCCAGCAGTGACTCTACAGGACCGTATGGCTACACCTTC.

The chain links TRBV5-1 to TRBJ2-7; 7 positions match TRBD1. Germline lookup yields CDR1 SGHRS and CDR2 YFSETQ. CDR3 length: 16 residues. The V gene end was trimmed by 1 base and the J gene end by 2 bases; junction bases not matched to a gene: 9. Here the CDR3 DNA reads TGCGCCAGCAGCTTGCTTACGGGGACAGTGACCTACGAGCAGTACTTC. It yields the protein CASSLLTGTVTYEQYF.

V usage is TRBV28 and J usage is TRBJ2-1; D perhaps matches TRBD2 (7 bases). The CDR3 is 16 amino acids. Trimming pared 7 bases from V and 2 bases from J, leaving 18 bases between. Germline CDR1 reads MDHEN; CDR2 reads SYDVKM. The CDR3 region is CASTPGGGGAYNEQFF. DNA for the CDR3: TGTGCCAGCACCCCTGGTGGGGGGGGCGCCTACAATGAGCAGTTCTTC.

The chain links TRBV15 to TRBJ1-2, with D possibly TRBD1 on 5 matching bases. V was clipped by 3 bases and J by 4 bases, with 12 bases between them. The CDR3 extends over 14 amino acids. The germline V gene has CDR1 LNHNV and CDR2 YYDKDF (reference sequence). The CDR3 DNA follows: TGTGCCACCAGCAGCCTTTGGGGCGGCTATGGCTACACCTTC. Translating it yields CATSSLWGGYGYTF.

This sequence joins TRBV7-2 and TRBJ2-3, with 13 bases identical to TRBD2. The CDR3 runs to 18 residues. The J segment lost 2 bases and the V segment lost 5 bases, leaving 10 bases of the junction unmatched. Germline CDR1 reads SGHTA; CDR2 reads FQGNSA. DNA of the CDR3: TGTGCCAGCAGCATCCGAGGGGGACTAGCGGGGAACACAGATACGCAGTATTTT. Translation gives CASSIRGGLAGNTDTQYF.

The chain is built from TRBV7-2 and TRBJ2-1; possibly TRBD2 for D (7 bases). The CDR3 runs to 17 residues. The V end was cut by 0 bases, the J end by 6 bases, with 18 bases between. The V gene's germline CDR1 is SGHTA and CDR2 FQGNSA. The CDR3 region has the DNA TGTGCCAGCAGCTTAGCGCTGGGGGGGGGCCGGGGCAATGAGCAGTTCTTC. It encodes CASSLALGGGRGNEQFF.

This clone showed up just a few times. The rearrangement links TRBV2 to TRBJ1-1; D not certain. This CDR3 has 13 residues. The V gene's germline CDR1 is SNHLY and CDR2 FYNNEI. V lost 4 bases to trimming and J lost 5 bases, with 11 bases between them. The CDR3 sequence is CASSAAGETEAFF. The CDR3 nucleotides read TGTGCCAGCAGTGCGGCTGGGGAGACTGAAGCTTTCTTT.

The chain carries TRBV27 and TRBJ2-1; 10 bases line up with TRBD2. The CDR3 consists of 20 residues. The junction had 12 bases not matched to a gene; V was cut back by 1 base and J by 0 bases. In germline, CDR1 is MNHEY, CDR2 SMNVEV (reference sequence). The CDR3 DNA reads TGTGCCAGCAGTTTATTGGGGCTAGCGGGGGCTACCAGCTCCTACAATGAGCAGTTCTTC. This sequence encodes CASSLLGLAGATSSYNEQFF.

This sequence joins TRBV5-1 and TRBJ2-6; weak D call: TRBD1 (6 bases). The V end lost 3 bases, the J end lost 1 base, and 8 bases lay between the germline ends. The CDR3 runs to 15 residues. CDR1 and CDR2 from the germline V gene are SGHRS and YFSETQ. In DNA form, the CDR3 reads TGCGCCAGCAGCTACGACAGGTCTGGGGCCAACGTCCTGACTTTC. Encoded protein: CASSYDRSGANVLTF.